A selection of T cell receptor beta chains follows, all from one sample in a study of neoadjuvant anti-PD-1 for oral cavity cancer. Measured with immunoSEQ multiplex PCR; TCRdb has only the in-frame clones, and not every one. The sample has 10,000 or so clones, approximately 61% seen once. The specimen was tumor tissue, collected before nivolumab (anti-PD-1) treatment. The receptors shown here come from a person between 40 and 85 years old with oral cavity squamous cell carcinoma. Each CDR3 is given with its conserved first and last residue. The D gene is left open where the match is weak. Where a row states a size, it is once, few, many or the class of an expanded clone; other rows omit it.

J | size | V | D | DNA | CDR3
TRBJ2-1 | - | TRBV6-6 | TRBD1 | TGTGCCAGCAGCTCCGGGACAGGGGGCTACAATGAGCAGTTCTTC | CASSSGTGGYNEQFF
TRBJ2-2 | - | TRBV19 | TRBD2 | TGTGCCAGTAGGAGAGCGGGAGAGAGGACCGGGGAGCTGTTTTTT | CASRRAGERTGELFF
TRBJ2-1 | - | TRBV7-2 | - | TGTGCCAGCAGCTCCGGTGGGGCGTTAGGGTCGGGGAATGAGCAGTTCTTC | CASSSGGALGSGNEQFF
TRBJ1-2 | - | TRBV18 | - | TGTGCCAGCTCACAAAGGGACGATAACTATGGCTACACCTTC | CASSQRDDNYGYTF
TRBJ1-2 | - | TRBV9 | - | TGTGCCAGCAGCGTAAACTGGGACCCCTATGGCTACACCTTC | CASSVNWDPYGYTF
TRBJ2-3 | - | TRBV5-1 | TRBD2 | TGCGCCAGCAGCAAGAACCCAGACCTTAGCGGGGGCTTTTCGGATACGCAGTATTTT | CASSKNPDLSGGFSDTQYF
TRBJ2-3 | few | TRBV12-1 | - | TGTGCCAGCAGGCCAGGGACTAGCGCCACAGATACGCAGTATTTT | CASRPGTSATDTQYF
TRBJ1-5 | once | TRBV7-8 | - | TGTGCCAGCAGCTTTAAGGTCCAGTTACTCGAGGACAGCAATCAGCCCCAGCATTTT | CASSFKVQLLEDSNQPQHF
TRBJ1-2 | - | TRBV4-1 | - | TGCGCCAGCAGCCCGGTCGGGGTAAACTATGGCTACACCTTC | CASSPVGVNYGYTF
TRBJ1-2 | - | TRBV6-1 | - | TGTGCCAGCGACTCCGGGACCGCAATTGGGGGCTACACCTTC | CASDSGTAIGGYTF
TRBJ2-3 | once | TRBV4-2 | TRBD2 | TGTGCCAGCAGCCAAGATCAGGGTCTAGCGGGAGAGACAGATACGCAGTATTTT | CASSQDQGLAGETDTQYF
TRBJ1-2 | few | TRBV5-8 | TRBD1 | TGTGCCAGCAGCCTGCGGCAGGGGGCGCGAGGCTACACCTTC | CASSLRQGARGYTF
TRBJ2-3 | - | TRBV5-1 | - | TGCGCCAGCAGCTTGTCGGTAGCCGACACAGATACGCAGTATTTT | CASSLSVADTDTQYF
TRBJ2-3 | - | TRBV5-1 | TRBD2 | TGCGCCAGCAGCGAACGTAGCGGGAGCCCAGATACGCAGTATTTT | CASSERSGSPDTQYF
TRBJ2-7 | - | TRBV5-5 | - | TGTGCCAGCAGCTTGAGCGTCCACGAGCAGTACTTC | CASSLSVHEQYF
TRBJ2-2 | - | TRBV7-9 | TRBD1 | TGTGCCAGCAGCCCGGGAACCCGGACAGGGAACACCGGGGAGCTGTTTTTT | CASSPGTRTGNTGELFF
TRBJ2-5 | - | TRBV6-1 | - | TGTGCCAGCAGTGAAGCACGGACGGTGCAAGAGACCCAGTACTTC | CASSEARTVQETQYF
TRBJ1-1 | - | TRBV11-2 | - | TGTGCCAGCAGCTTTGGGGTTCCTATGGACACTGAAGCTTTCTTT | CASSFGVPMDTEAFF
TRBJ2-2 | - | TRBV19 | TRBD1 | TGTGCCTCAGGCCGGGACAGAAACACCGGGGAGCTGTTTTTT | CASGRDRNTGELFF
TRBJ2-7 | few | TRBV5-1 | TRBD1 | TGCGCCAGCAGCCCGATGACAGGGTCCGAGCAGTACTTC | CASSPMTGSEQYF
TRBJ2-5 | - | TRBV10-3 | TRBD2 | TGTGCCATCAGTAGGGGACTAGCGGGGGGGTACCAAGAGACCCAGTACTTC | CAISRGLAGGYQETQYF
TRBJ2-1 | - | TRBV14 | TRBD1 | TGTGCCAGCAGCTTCAACCGGGACAGGGACTACAATGAGCAGTTCTTC | CASSFNRDRDYNEQFF
TRBJ2-1 | - | TRBV7-2 | TRBD2 | TGTGCCAGCAGCTGGGGACTAGGGGTATACAGGGAGCAGTTCTTC | CASSWGLGVYREQFF
TRBJ1-5 | - | TRBV15 | - | TGTGCCACCAGCAAAAGTCGTTATAGCAATCAGCCCCAGCATTTT | CATSKSRYSNQPQHF
TRBJ2-4 | - | TRBV5-1 | TRBD2 | TGCGCCAGCAGCCCGGCAGGGGCGGGAGGGAACATTCAGTACTTC | CASSPAGAGGNIQYF
TRBJ1-2 | - | TRBV14 | - | TGTGCCAGCAGCCAAGACACGTACTATGGCTACACCTTC | CASSQDTYYGYTF
TRBJ2-7 | - | TRBV15 | - | TGTGCCACCAGCAGGGACAAGAACTACGAGCAGTACTTC | CATSRDKNYEQYF
TRBJ1-3 | - | TRBV5-1 | TRBD1 | TGCGCCAGCAGCTTGGACGGGACAGCTGGAAACACCATATATTTT | CASSLDGTAGNTIYF
TRBJ1-3 | - | TRBV11-2 | - | TGTGCCCCCCTTCGTCCGAGGGTTTCTGGAAACACCATATATTTT | CAPLRPRVSGNTIYF
TRBJ1-2 | - | TRBV4-2 | TRBD1 | TGTGCCAGCAGCCCGGGACAGGGGCCTTCGGCTCCCTACACCTTC | CASSPGQGPSAPYTF
TRBJ1-1 | few | TRBV7-9 | - | TGTGCCAGCAGCCCGCGGGCCGCAGGTCACACTGAAGCTTTCTTT | CASSPRAAGHTEAFF
TRBJ1-2 | - | TRBV27 | - | TGTGCCAGCCGTCAGGGTAGCTATGGCTACACCTTC | CASRQGSYGYTF
TRBJ2-6 | once | TRBV4-1 | - | TGCGCCAGCAGCCAAACCCAGGCTCGGGGCAGCTCTGGGGCCAACGTCCTGACTTTC | CASSQTQARGSSGANVLTF
TRBJ2-1 | - | TRBV5-4 | - | TGTGCCAGCAGCCCGTCCCGGTCTGAGCAGTTCTTC | CASSPSRSEQFF
TRBJ2-1 | - | TRBV7-3 | TRBD1 | TGTGCCAGCAGCACCGCCGGGACAGGGACATACAATGAGCAGTTCTTC | CASSTAGTGTYNEQFF
TRBJ1-5 | - | TRBV27 | - | TGTGCCAGCAGCCAGAGGGGGGATCAGCCCCAGCATTTT | CASSQRGDQPQHF
TRBJ2-5 | - | TRBV6-1 | TRBD1 | TGTGCCAGTCATAGGACAGGGGCGGGCGAGACCCAGTACTTC | CASHRTGAGETQYF
TRBJ1-4 | once | TRBV6-5 | TRBD1 | TGTGCCAGCAGTGGCTCACAGGGGGTCAGAGAAAAACTGTTTTTT | CASSGSQGVREKLFF
TRBJ1-4 | - | TRBV6-5 | - | TGTGCCAGCAGTTCAGGGACATATGGAAATGAAAAACTGTTTTTT | CASSSGTYGNEKLFF
TRBJ1-1 | few | TRBV4-1 | - | TGCGCCAGCAGCCAAGGGTGGCAGGGTATGAACACTGAAGCTTTCTTT | CASSQGWQGMNTEAFF
TRBJ1-3 | - | TRBV9 | - | TGTGCCAGCAGCGCACGAGGGGGTTCTGCCGGAAACACCATATATTTT | CASSARGGSAGNTIYF
TRBJ2-1 | - | TRBV27 | - | TGTGCCAGCAGTTCCACCCCAAATGAGCAGTTCTTC | CASSSTPNEQFF
TRBJ1-2 | - | TRBV6-1 | - | TGTGCCAGCAGTGGAGGTTGGGACAAGACCGGCTACACCTTC | CASSGGWDKTGYTF
TRBJ1-5 | - | TRBV7-2 | - | TGTGCCAGCAGCTTGTATGGGGCGCAGCCCCAGCATTTT | CASSLYGAQPQHF
TRBJ1-3 | - | TRBV4-1 | - | TGCGCCAGCAGCCAAGGGACCCGCGCTTACCTCTCTGGAAACACCATATATTTT | CASSQGTRAYLSGNTIYF
TRBJ2-7 | - | TRBV11-2 | TRBD2 | TGTGCCAGCAGCCCAAGCGGGAGTCACGAGCAGTACTTC | CASSPSGSHEQYF
TRBJ2-6 | - | TRBV21-1 | - | TGTACCACCGGGGCGAGAGGGGGGAGCTCTGGGGCCAACGTCCTGACTTTC | CTTGARGGSSGANVLTF
TRBJ2-7 | - | TRBV5-1 | - | TGCGCCAGCAGCTTGGGGGGGTCGAGGGAGCAGTACTTC | CASSLGGSREQYF